These 23 T cell receptor beta chains were sequenced from one sample in a study of beta chain features in type 1 diabetes. Study-level points and caveats: For Type 1 diabetes patients, all four CD4+ subsets carried TCRB CDR3s that were moderately but significantly shorter.

The whole isolated RNA underwent reverse transcription, so sequencing captured expressed TCRB transcripts. Here immunoSEQ multiplex PCR was the method, and the copy in TCRdb shows in-frame clones only, minus some. The table lists 140,000 to 150,000 clones, 10% to 15% of them singletons, with approximately 1.3% in the top ten. These receptors are not linked to any known antigen. Input material: central memory CD4+ T cells from blood. These receptors came from a man in his late teens or twenties with type 1 diabetes.

This clone was seen only a few times. The rearrangement joins TRBV5-4 to TRBJ1-2; 7 nucleotides line up with TRBD1. V trimming: 1 base; J trimming: 8 bases; junction bases outside the gene matches: 11. The CDR3 loop spans 15 amino acids. The germline V gene encodes CDR1 SGHNT and CDR2 YYREEE (reference sequence). CDR3 sequence (DNA): TGTGCCAGCAGCTTGTCAGGGACAGCCGGGAGAGGCTACACCTTC. It yields the protein CASSLSGTAGRGYTF.

The rearrangement joins TRBV6-5 to TRBJ1-4; a weak D match, TRBD1 (6 bases). CDR1 and CDR2 (germline): MNHEY, SVGAGI. Trimming removed 2 bases at V and 5 bases at J, with 9 bases between. There are 14 residues in the CDR3. The CDR3 DNA sequence: TGTGCCAGCAGTTACAGGGGGAGCAATGAAAAACTGTTTTTT. Protein: CASSYRGSNEKLFF.

CDR3 sequence: CASSLLDNYYGYTF. The DNA for the CDR3 is TGTGCCAGCAGCTTGCTTGACAACTACTATGGCTACACCTTC. The chain links TRBV7-2 to TRBJ1-2; D is unresolved. The CDR3 spans 14 residues. The V gene lost 3 bases and the J gene lost 3 bases, with 11 bases spanning the gap. In germline, CDR1 is SGHTA, CDR2 FQGNSA.

This clone has a handful of counts. CDR3 DNA: TGTGCCAGCAGCGAAAGCAGGGTTAATCCTACCCTCCACTTT. Translated: CASSESRVNPTLHF. This rearrangement joins TRBV7-8 to TRBJ1-6; a possible D gene is TRBD1 (5 bases). Looked up from germline, CDR1 is SGHVS and CDR2 is FQNEAQ. The CDR3 contains 14 residues. V was cut by 5 bases and J by 14 bases, with 19 bases left in between.

The V gene is TRBV5-5, the J gene TRBJ2-1; D possibly corresponds to TRBD2 (6 bases). Germline CDR1 SGHKS, CDR2 YYEKEE (reference sequence). The CDR3 is 14 residues long. V gave up 3 bases and J gave up 1 base, with 8 bases separating them. The CDR3 sequence: CASSWDSSYNEQFF. DNA for the CDR3: TGTGCCAGCAGCTGGGACTCATCCTACAATGAGCAGTTCTTC.

The V gene is TRBV5-4, the J gene TRBJ2-5, with TRBD2 matching 7 bases. This CDR3 comprises 15 residues. The ends lost 0 bases at V and 2 bases at J; junction bases unmatched: 4. Germline assignment: CDR1 SGHNT and CDR2 YYREEE (reference sequence). This CDR3 reads CASSLAGGAQETQYF. In nucleotides, the CDR3 is TGTGCCAGCAGCTTGGCGGGGGGAGCTCAAGAGACCCAGTACTTC.

The rearrangement uses TRBV30 and TRBJ1-1, with D possibly matching TRBD1 (5 bases). Trimming took 3 bases from V and 3 from J, leaving 11 bases between them. Looked up from germline, CDR1 is GTSNPN and CDR2 is SVGIG (reference sequence). The CDR3 sequence is 13 residues long. The CDR3 coding sequence is TGTGCCTGGAGCATACAGGAGGACACTGAAGCTTTCTTT. This sequence encodes CAWSIQEDTEAFF. The whole variable domain, remainder taken from reference TRBV30 and TRBJ1-1, is SQTIHQWPATLVQPVGSPLSLECTVEGTSNPNLYWYRQAAGRGLQLLFYSVGIGQISSEVPQNLSASRPQDRQFILSSKKLLLSDSGFYLCAWSIQEDTEAFFGQGTRLTVV.

Concerning this clone: The sample carries other DNA sequences with the same CDR3. The V and J genes are TRBV5-1 and TRBJ2-5, with D possibly matching TRBD1 (5 bases). The CDR3 loop spans 14 amino acids. CDR1 and CDR2 (germline): SGHRS, YFSETQ. Trimming stripped 0 bases from V and 5 bases from J, with 11 bases between. DNA for the CDR3: TGCGCCAGCAGCTTGGTGGGGCAGATTGAGACCCAGTACTTC. It codes for CASSLVGQIETQYF.

This rearrangement joins TRBV5-1 to TRBJ1-1; D is ambiguous. V was cut by 4 bases and J by 0 bases, with 10 bases left in between. The CDR3 is made up of 14 amino acids. Germline lookup yields CDR1 SGHRS and CDR2 YFSETQ. CDR3 in amino acids: CASSVSPLNTEAFF. The DNA for the CDR3 is TGCGCCAGCAGCGTGTCGCCGTTGAACACTGAAGCTTTCTTT.

The chain has TRBV30 and TRBJ1-5, with a weak D call TRBD1 (6 bases). V dropped 2 bases and J dropped 4 bases, with 18 bases sitting between them. CDR3 size: 16 residues. CDR1 is GTSNPN and CDR2 is SVGIG in the germline V gene (reference sequence). The CDR3 loop reads CAWSLGHHQSNQPQHF. The CDR3 DNA is TGTGCCTGGAGTCTGGGACACCATCAAAGTAATCAGCCCCAGCATTTT.

This sequence joins TRBV30 and TRBJ2-1, with D possibly TRBD2 on 7 matching bases. This CDR3 contains 17 residues. V lost 4 bases and J lost 2, with 21 bases in between. CDR1 and CDR2 (germline): GTSNPN, SVGIG (reference sequence). In DNA form, the CDR3 reads TGTGCCTGGACCCTTCTCCCTGGCGGGGGCCCCTACAATGAGCAGTTCTTC. This codes for CAWTLLPGGGPYNEQFF.

To note about this clone: The sample contains more than one DNA sequence encoding this CDR3. This chain joins TRBV11-3 and TRBJ2-2; D ambiguous. CDR1 is SGHNT, CDR2 YENEEA, per germline. Trimming shortened V by 4 bases and J by 3 bases, and 6 bases separated the two germline ends. CDR3 length equals 13 residues. The CDR3 sequence: CASSSEDTGELFF. CDR3 in DNA: TGTGCCAGCAGCTCAGAGGACACCGGGGAGCTGTTTTTT. Filled out from reference TRBV11-3 and TRBJ2-2, the complete variable domain reads EAGVVQSPRYKIIEKKQPVAFWCNPISGHNTLYWYLQNLGQGPELLIRYENEEAVDDSQLPKDRFSAERLKGVDSTLKIQPAELGDSAVYLCASSSEDTGELFFGEGSRLTVL.

A few counts support this clone. V gene TRBV19 combines with J gene TRBJ2-2; D is undetermined. The germline V and J ends were trimmed by 8 bases and 7 bases, with 8 bases remaining between them. CDR3 length: 11 amino acids. The germline CDR1 and CDR2 sequences are LNHDA and SQIVND (reference sequence). The DNA for the CDR3 is TGTGCCAGTTGGACGGGCGGGGAGCTGTTTTTT. Translated, it gives CASWTGGELFF.

This clone showed up just a few times. V usage is TRBV4-2 and J usage is TRBJ1-2, with no clear D. Trimming pared 4 bases from V and 0 bases from J, leaving 12 bases between. In germline, CDR1 is LGHNA, CDR2 YNFKEQ. The CDR3 contains 15 residues. The DNA of the CDR3 is TGTGCCAGCAGCCCCCGTGAAGGGTCTAACTATGGCTACACCTTC. As protein: CASSPREGSNYGYTF.

In this sample, this clone turned up a few times. The chain links TRBV23-1 to TRBJ1-2; 7 bases align to TRBD1. TRBV23-1 is flagged as an ORF with uncertain function. V shed 4 bases and J 6 bases; nucleotides not matched to a gene: 5. This CDR3 is 13 amino acids long. CDR3 bases: TGCGCCAGCAGTCGAGGGGGCGCGAATGGCTACACCTTC. Encoded protein: CASSRGGANGYTF.

The J gene is TRBJ2-3, the V gene TRBV18; possible D gene TRBD2, 5 bases. Trimming stripped 3 bases from V and 8 bases from J, with 15 bases between. The germline V gene encodes CDR1 KGHSH and CDR2 LQKENI. This CDR3 region has 14 residues. CDR3: CASSPPQEEATQYF. CDR3 bases: TGTGCCAGCTCACCTCCGCAGGAGGAGGCTACGCAGTATTTT.

This clone showed up many times. V and J are TRBV9 and TRBJ1-5, with D perhaps matching TRBD1 (5 bases). Germline V gene sequence: CDR1 SGDLS, CDR2 YYNGEE. The CDR3 is 13 residues long. The V gene lost 0 bases and the J gene lost 5 bases, with 6 bases spanning the gap. For the CDR3, the DNA is TGTGCCAGCAGCGTAGGGACACATCAGCCCCAGCATTTT. Translating it yields CASSVGTHQPQHF.

This chain connects TRBV9 to TRBJ2-2; D may be TRBD2 (5 bases). This CDR3 contains 14 residues. The V gene lost 4 bases and the J gene lost 3 bases, with 10 bases spanning the gap. The germline V gene encodes CDR1 SGDLS and CDR2 YYNGEE. The CDR3 spells CASSTLSDTGELFF. The CDR3 nucleotides read TGTGCCAGCAGCACACTTAGCGACACCGGGGAGCTGTTTTTT.

This clone was seen repeatedly, ten times or more. The rearrangement joins TRBV5-1 to TRBJ1-4; maybe TRBD1 (5 bases). This CDR3 comprises 16 residues. V lost 3 bases, J lost 8 bases, and 20 bases lay in between. Per the germline V gene, CDR1 is SGHRS and CDR2 is YFSETQ. The CDR3 DNA follows: TGCGCCAGCAGCTACTTTAGACAGTCGCCCGACGAAAAACTGTTTTTT. This gives the protein CASSYFRQSPDEKLFF.

V is TRBV6-1 and J is TRBJ1-2; unclear D gene. V was shortened by 8 bases and J by 6 bases, with 22 bases between the two germline ends. Per germline, CDR1 MNHNS and CDR2 SASEGT. This CDR3 spans 15 amino acids. CDR3 loop: CASRSGGPEGNGYTF. In DNA form, the CDR3 reads TGTGCCAGCCGTAGCGGAGGGCCCGAAGGAAATGGCTACACCTTC.

This clone was detected only a few times. The chain has TRBV30 and TRBJ2-7, with a possible D match to TRBD1 (5 bases). The CDR3 length is 11 residues. Per the germline V gene, CDR1 is GTSNPN and CDR2 is SVGIG (reference sequence). V gave up 6 bases and J gave up 3 bases, with 9 bases separating them. CDR3 loop: CACQGHYEQYF. CDR3 coding DNA: TGTGCCTGCCAAGGACACTACGAGCAGTACTTC.

As DNA, the CDR3 is TGCGCCAGCAGTGAGACGGACGCCTACCAAGCTTTCTTT. Translating it yields CASSETDAYQAFF. This chain connects TRBV10-1 to TRBJ1-1; D gene unclear. The V end lost 2 bases, the J end lost 9 bases, and 13 bases lay between the germline ends. The CDR3 totals 13 residues. Germline values: CDR1 WNHNN, CDR2 SYGVQD (reference sequence).

This clone turned up a few times. The chain uses TRBV28 and TRBJ1-1; 7 bases are a match to TRBD1. V gave up 6 bases and J gave up 1 base; unmatched junction bases: 8. This CDR3 contains 15 residues. Germline CDR1 is MDHEN and CDR2 is SYDVKM. CDR3 DNA sequence: TGTGCCAGCAGAAAGACGGACAGGAGGAACACTGAAGCTTTCTTT. It translates to CASRKTDRRNTEAFF. The entire variable domain, with the rest obtained from reference TRBV28 and TRBJ1-1, is as follows: DVKVTQSSRYLVKRTGEKVFLECVQDMDHENMFWYRQDPGLGLRLIYFSYDVKMKEKGDIPEGYSVSREKKERFSLILESASTNQTSMYLCASRKTDRRNTEAFFGQGTRLTVV.